Each of the 26 T cell receptor beta chains below was sequenced from the same sample in a study of shared clonotypes between healthy human individuals. Clones were sequenced by immunoSEQ multiplex PCR, and TCRdb holds only the in-frame ones, with some missing. The data hold 850,000 to 1,100,000 clones, with 60% to 85% observed a single time. Material for sequencing was memory CD4+ T cells from PBMCs. Subset: CD45RA-negative fraction. The receptors come from a man between 18 and 29 years old in good health. Some clones in this sample may be carry-over from other donors' samples.

The CDR3 nucleotides read TGTGCCAGCAGCCGGGCGGGGTCAGTCGGGGGCACTGAAGCTTTCTTT. Its protein is CASSRAGSVGGTEAFF. V and J are TRBV7-8 and TRBJ1-1; D is perhaps TRBD1 (5 bases). The CDR3 is 16 residues long. Germline loops: CDR1 SGHVS, CDR2 FQNEAQ. V was cut by 5 bases and J by 4 bases, with 20 bases left in between.

The genes are TRBV5-1 and TRBJ2-1; TRBD1 matches at 7 bases. The CDR3 covers 15 residues. V dropped 4 bases and J dropped 5; count of bases not matched to a gene: 9. CDR1 is SGHRS and CDR2 is YFSETQ in the germline V gene. The CDR3 DNA sequence: TGCGCCAGCAGCCCGACAGGGAGTATGAACAATGAGCAGTTCTTC. It specifies CASSPTGSMNNEQFF.

V usage is TRBV9 and J usage is TRBJ1-2, with 7 bases matching TRBD1. V shed 3 bases, J shed 5 bases, and the junction held 10 bases outside the gene matches. The CDR3 runs to 15 residues. Germline CDR1 is SGDLS and CDR2 is YYNGEE. Written as DNA, the CDR3 is TGTGCCAGCAGCGCAAACACTCAGGGGGTGTATGGCTACACCTTC. Amino acids: CASSANTQGVYGYTF.

The V and J genes are TRBV15 and TRBJ2-1, with 12 bases that match TRBD2. This CDR3 has 16 residues. Trimming took 3 bases from V and 4 from J; bases not matched to a gene: 4. Germline-derived CDR1 and CDR2 are LNHNV and YYDKDF (reference sequence). The CDR3 coding sequence is TGTGCCACCAGCAGGGAGACTAGCGGGAGTTACAATGAGCAGTTCTTC. Translated, it gives CATSRETSGSYNEQFF.

In DNA form, the CDR3 reads TGCGCCAGCAGCTTGGAGCGAGGGCCGTTACGAACTAATGAAAAACTGTTTTTT. Translating it yields CASSLERGPLRTNEKLFF. The V call is TRBV5-1, the J call TRBJ1-4; no clear D gene. The V gene's germline CDR1 is SGHRS and CDR2 YFSETQ. This CDR3 contains 18 residues. V shed 0 bases and J shed 1 base, with 16 bases lying between them.

The rearrangement joins TRBV30 to TRBJ1-1; D gene ambiguous. This CDR3 is 13 amino acids long. V gave up 5 bases and J gave up 3 bases, with 13 bases separating them. In germline, CDR1 is GTSNPN, CDR2 SVGIG (reference sequence). The CDR3 here is CAWGGRRDTEAFF. As DNA, the CDR3 is TGTGCCTGGGGAGGTAGGAGGGACACTGAAGCTTTCTTT.

The chain employs TRBV5-1 and TRBJ1-1; weak D call: TRBD1 (6 bases). This CDR3 contains 13 residues. Trimming cost V 4 bases and J 5 bases, with 12 bases left between them. CDR1 SGHRS and CDR2 YFSETQ come from the germline V gene. CDR3 coding DNA: TGCGCCAGCAGCACAGTAGGGGGAACTGAAGCTTTCTTT. Its protein is CASSTVGGTEAFF.

The V call is TRBV29-1, the J call TRBJ1-1, with D hard to call. V lost 4 bases and J 11 bases, leaving 20 bases between the germline ends. The CDR3 has 13 amino acids. Germline assignment: CDR1 SQVTM and CDR2 ANQGSEA. CDR3 residues: CSVVGSLTLVAFF. In nucleotides, the CDR3 is TGCAGCGTTGTTGGGTCCCTGACCCTAGTTGCTTTCTTT. The full variable domain, its missing parts supplied by reference TRBV29-1 and TRBJ1-1, is SAVISQKPSRDICQRGTSLTIQCQVDSQVTMMFWYRQQPGQSLTLIATANQGSEATYESGFVIDKFPISRPNLTFSTLTVSNMSPEDSSIYLCSVVGSLTLVAFFGQGTRLTVV.

The chain couples TRBV6-1 to TRBJ2-1; 8 bases fit TRBD2. Germline values: CDR1 MNHNS, CDR2 SASEGT. V trimming: 1 base; J trimming: 9 bases; junction bases outside the gene matches: 8. This CDR3 has 15 residues. DNA of the CDR3: TGTGCCAGCAGTGAAGTTGTTAGCGGGAATACTGAGCAGTTCTTC. The encoded protein is CASSEVVSGNTEQFF.

There are a few counts of this clone. This chain joins TRBV6-5 and TRBJ2-7; the D gene is possibly TRBD1 (5 bases). The CDR3 has 15 residues. V was trimmed by 6 bases and J by 1 base, leaving 16 bases between them. The V gene's germline CDR1 is MNHEY and CDR2 SVGAGI. The CDR3 sequence is CASRERKQGSYEQYF. The CDR3 nucleotides are TGTGCCAGCAGAGAACGGAAGCAGGGATCCTACGAGCAGTACTTC.

This clone has more than one count but fewer than ten. V gene TRBV28 combines with J gene TRBJ1-4; D is perhaps TRBD1 (5 bases). The CDR3 spans 14 residues. Between the trimmed V and J ends, which lost 3 bases and 2 bases, there was a span of 7 bases. Germline-derived CDR1 and CDR2 are MDHEN and SYDVKM. This chain's CDR3 is CASSFRGTNEKLFF. CDR3 nucleotide sequence: TGTGCCAGCAGTTTTAGGGGCACTAATGAAAAACTGTTTTTT.

This clone has just one count. The chain couples TRBV5-5 to TRBJ2-5; D is perhaps TRBD1 (6 bases). Between the trimmed V and J ends, which lost 4 bases and 1 base, there was a span of 11 bases. Germline CDR1 is SGHKS and CDR2 is YYEKEE (reference sequence). The CDR3 has 14 amino acids. CDR3 sequence: CASSLGQLQETQYF. For the CDR3, the DNA is TGTGCCAGCAGCCTTGGACAGCTCCAAGAGACCCAGTACTTC.

Only one count was recorded for this clone. V is TRBV5-1 and J is TRBJ2-1, with 7 bases that match TRBD2. The CDR3 runs to 16 residues. Germline values: CDR1 SGHRS, CDR2 YFSETQ. With V trimmed by 3 bases and J by 3 bases, 9 bases remained unmatched. This chain's CDR3 is CASSSNTAGLYNEQFF. The CDR3 DNA sequence: TGCGCCAGCAGCTCTAACACAGCGGGGCTCTACAATGAGCAGTTCTTC.

The rearrangement links TRBV7-3 to TRBJ2-3; 7 bases line up with TRBD2. J gave up 6 bases and V 5 bases, and 5 bases lay outside the gene matches. The CDR3 runs 13 residues. The germline CDR1 and CDR2 sequences are SGHTA and FQGTGA. The CDR3 nucleotides read TGTGCCAGCAGCATCGGACTAGGGGATACGCAGTATTTT. Protein product: CASSIGLGDTQYF.

This clone occurred a few times. The chain couples TRBV29-1 to TRBJ1-1; no definite D call. This CDR3 is 12 amino acids long. Trimming pared 3 bases from V and 5 bases from J, leaving 10 bases between. CDR1 is SQVTM, CDR2 ANQGSEA, per germline. The CDR3 DNA reads TGCAGCGTTGACGTAACGGGGACTGAAGCTTTCTTT. Protein product: CSVDVTGTEAFF.

The genes are TRBV15 and TRBJ2-2; no definite D call. The CDR3 is 14 amino acids. Trimming took 0 bases from V and 6 from J, leaving 8 bases between them. CDR1 and CDR2 (germline): LNHNV, YYDKDF (reference sequence). DNA of the CDR3: TGTGCCACCAGCAGAGACCCGAGATCCGGGGAGCTGTTTTTT. The encoded protein is CATSRDPRSGELFF.

J is TRBJ2-1 and V is TRBV29-1, with D perhaps TRBD2 (6 bases). Germline V lookup: CDR1 SQVTM, CDR2 ANQGSEA. Trimming removed 6 bases at V and 12 bases at J, with 15 bases between. The CDR3 is 11 residues long. This chain's CDR3 is CSVKKVEGQFF. In DNA, the CDR3 is TGCAGCGTAAAAAAGGTGGAGGGGCAGTTCTTC.

The V and J genes are TRBV5-4 and TRBJ2-1, with 7 bases matching TRBD2. With 2 bases clipped from V and 9 bases from J, the junction kept 8 bases outside the gene matches. This CDR3 spans 14 amino acids. Germline loops: CDR1 SGHNT, CDR2 YYREEE (reference sequence). The CDR3 here is CASSFSREFGEQFF. The DNA for the CDR3 is TGTGCCAGCAGCTTTTCGCGGGAGTTTGGTGAGCAGTTCTTC.

Note on this clone: The sample carries other DNA sequences with the same CDR3. The chain couples TRBV5-1 to TRBJ2-1, with TRBD2 identical over 13 bases. V trimming: 3 bases; J trimming: 6 bases; junction bases outside the gene matches: 3. The CDR3 is 15 amino acids. CDR1 is SGHRS, CDR2 YFSETQ, per germline. The CDR3 loop reads CASSSGLAGANEQFF. The CDR3 nucleotides read TGCGCCAGCAGCTCCGGACTAGCGGGGGCCAATGAGCAGTTCTTC.

This clone was observed at least ten times. The V gene is TRBV5-6, the J gene TRBJ1-1, with D perhaps TRBD1 (5 bases). Germline CDR1 is SGHDT and CDR2 is YYEEEE. The CDR3 spans 15 residues. V was cut by 3 bases and J by 5 bases, with 17 bases left in between. In nucleotides, the CDR3 is TGTGCCAGCAGCTACTCCTCAAACCGGGGGACTGAAGCTTTCTTT. It yields the protein CASSYSSNRGTEAFF.

The rearrangement joins TRBV28 to TRBJ2-7; weak D call: TRBD1 (6 bases). CDR3 length equals 14 residues. The V gene lost 5 bases and the J gene lost 3 bases, with 14 bases spanning the gap. Germline V gives CDR1 MDHEN, CDR2 SYDVKM. For the CDR3, the DNA is TGTGCCAGCAGTAACCGGGACAACAACTACGAGCAGTACTTC. It is translated as CASSNRDNNYEQYF.

The count of this clone is one. The chain carries TRBV5-4 and TRBJ1-1, with D unresolved. Per the germline V gene, CDR1 is SGHNT and CDR2 is YYREEE (reference sequence). V was cut by 4 bases and J by 1 base, with 11 bases left in between. The CDR3 loop spans 14 amino acids. CDR3 sequence: CASSPNLPNTEAFF. CDR3 nucleotides: TGTGCCAGCAGCCCAAACCTCCCGAACACTGAAGCTTTCTTT.

The chain couples TRBV5-1 to TRBJ2-7, with 8 positions matching TRBD1. Trimming at V came to 0 bases and at J to 6 bases, leaving 2 bases not matched to a gene. The germline CDR1 and CDR2 sequences are SGHRS and YFSETQ. This CDR3 is built from 13 residues. In DNA, the CDR3 is TGCGCCAGCAGCTTGGAACAGGGGGGCGAGCAGTACTTC. This encodes CASSLEQGGEQYF.

The chain couples TRBV7-2 to TRBJ1-1, with D possibly being TRBD1 (5 bases). The length of the CDR3 is 14 residues. Looked up from germline, CDR1 is SGHTA and CDR2 is FQGNSA. Trimming stripped 5 bases from V and 7 bases from J, with 17 bases between. CDR3 nucleotides: TGTGCCAGCAGCCAAAGGGAGGGGCCCTTTGAAGCTTTCTTT. Amino acids: CASSQREGPFEAFF.

This clone was observed many times. The rearrangement links TRBV28 to TRBJ1-2; possibly TRBD1 for D (6 bases). The CDR3 has 14 amino acids. Trimming shortened V by 2 bases and J by 7 bases, and 14 bases separated the two germline ends. Germline V lookup: CDR1 MDHEN, CDR2 SYDVKM. This CDR3 is CASSLPPDRSGYTF. The CDR3 coding sequence is TGTGCCAGCAGTTTACCCCCCGACAGGAGTGGCTACACCTTC.

The chain recombines TRBV13 with TRBJ2-5; 11 nucleotides match TRBD2. This CDR3 spans 15 amino acids. Losses at the gene ends were 4 bases for V and 5 bases for J; bases not matched to a gene: 6. The germline CDR1 and CDR2 sequences are PRHDT and FYEKMQ (reference sequence). The DNA for the CDR3 is TGTGCCAGCAGCTACCGACTAGCGGGATTCGAGACCCAGTACTTC. As protein: CASSYRLAGFETQYF.